These 4 T cell receptor beta chains share one sample of origin, sequenced in a study of T cell responses to AZD1222 COVID-19 vaccine. Data came from immunoSEQ multiplex PCR; TCRdb stores just in-frame clones and leaves some out. The sample consists of over 75,000 clones, roughly nine tenths of them appearing once. Material: peripheral blood, obtained 28 days after the second AZD1222 dose. The source is an adult who received the AZD1222 COVID-19 vaccine.

V usage is TRBV18 and J usage is TRBJ2-7; D is ambiguous. CDR1 is KGHSH and CDR2 is LQKENI in the germline V gene. This CDR3 has 13 residues. V was shortened by 0 bases and J by 6 bases, with 9 bases between the two germline ends. The CDR3 protein is CASSPPMESEQYF. The CDR3 DNA is TGTGCCAGCTCACCACCGATGGAGAGCGAGCAGTACTTC.

The sample holds one count of this clone. The gene calls are TRBV6-1 and TRBJ1-1; TRBD1 might be the D (5 bases). The germline CDR1 and CDR2 sequences are MNHNS and SASEGT. V lost 3 bases, J lost 5 bases, and 10 bases lay in between. CDR3 size: 13 residues. Written as DNA, the CDR3 is TGTGCCAGCAGTGATAGAGGGGCGACTGAAGCTTTCTTT. Encoded protein: CASSDRGATEAFF.

The gene calls are TRBV2 and TRBJ2-7; TRBD2 is a possible D gene (6 bases). Trimming removed 10 bases from V and 3 bases from J, with 13 bases in between. In germline, CDR1 is SNHLY, CDR2 FYNNEI. The CDR3 is 12 amino acids. CDR3 sequence reads: CATGSSGYEQYF. The CDR3 DNA sequence: TGTGCCACCGGGAGTAGCGGCTACGAGCAGTACTTC.

This clone was detected once. V is TRBV6-5 and J is TRBJ2-1; D gene unclear. The CDR3 consists of 12 residues. The V gene lost 4 bases and the J gene lost 6 bases, with 7 bases spanning the gap. Germline V lookup: CDR1 MNHEY, CDR2 SVGAGI. CDR3: CASSSKGNEQFF. The CDR3 DNA reads TGTGCCAGCAGTTCGAAGGGCAATGAGCAGTTCTTC.